The table lists the clone carrying this T cell receptor beta chain with a few counts. These data originate in a study of neoadjuvant anti-PD-1 for oral cavity cancer. The CDR3 extends over 15 amino acids. Trimming cost V 4 bases and J 5 bases; bases outside gene matches: 6. The V gene's germline CDR1 is SGDLS and CDR2 YYNGEE. The table came from immunoSEQ multiplex PCR; TCRdb's copy has only in-frame clones and leaves some out. The sample has some 71,000 clones, about four fifths seen once. This TCR was sampled from a person aged 40 to 85 with oral cavity squamous cell carcinoma. This material consisted of PBMCs, taken before nivolumab (anti-PD-1) treatment. The chain employs TRBV9 and TRBJ2-7, with 13 positions matching TRBD2. CDR3 nucleotides: TGTGCCAGCAGCCCACTAGCGGGAGGGGACCACGAGCAGTACTTC. Protein: CASSPLAGGDHEQYF.